These T cell receptor beta chains were read from a single sample in a study of T cell repertoires in cytomegalovirus infection. TCRdb recomputed calls from the reads with MiXCR, one row per CDR3 protein. This sample has tens of thousands of distinct CDR3 sequences, with about a third found just once. These receptors' antigens are unknown. The material sequenced was PBMCs, sequenced either directly or after in vitro stimulation (not recorded which). The receptors shown here come from a human donor in good health (CMV status not recorded). Some clones in this sample may be carry-over from other donors' samples. The CDR3 runs from the conserved cysteine through the conserved F or W. Each record gives: D gene, J gene, V gene, clone size, CDR3 protein, CDR3 DNA. The D gene is left open where the match is weak. Clone size is shown for a subset of rows, as once, few, many or a class of expanded clone.

TRBD1	TRBJ1-6	TRBV19	.	CASSFGQANSPLHF	TGTGCCAGTAGCTTCGGACAGGCTAATTCACCCCTCCACTTT
.	TRBJ1-6	TRBV10-3	.	CAISGREAQGSPLHF	TGTGCCATCAGTGGCCGGGAGGCTCAGGGTTCACCCCTCCACTTT
.	TRBJ2-7	TRBV27	.	CASSFGNPYEQYF	TGTGCCAGCAGTTTCGGGAATCCCTACGAGCAGTACTTC
.	TRBJ1-5	TRBV19	.	CASSPKVWGTQHF	TGTGCCAGTAGCCCTAAGGTGTGGGGGACCCAGCATTTT
.	TRBJ2-1	TRBV18	few	CASSLDIEANEQFF	TGTGCCAGCTCTCTCGACATAGAGGCCAATGAGCAGTTCTTC
TRBD2	TRBJ2-7	TRBV5-4	.	CASSPRPPLAGAYEQYF	TGTGCCAGCAGCCCCCGACCCCCACTAGCGGGGGCCTACGAGCAGTACTTC
.	TRBJ2-1	TRBV5-1	.	CASSLQGANEQFF	TGCGCCAGCAGCTTACAGGGCGCGAATGAGCAGTTCTTC
TRBD1	TRBJ2-1	TRBV11-3	many	CASSTGQGGYNEQFF	TGTGCCAGCAGTACGGGACAGGGGGGCTACAATGAGCAGTTCTTC
TRBD2	TRBJ2-7	TRBV19	.	CASSIWSGRTPYEQYF	TGTGCCAGTAGTATATGGAGCGGGAGGACCCCCTACGAGCAGTACTTC
TRBD2	TRBJ2-5	TRBV9	.	CASGGGGETQYF	TGTGCCAGCGGCGGGGGGGGAGAGACCCAGTACTTC
.	TRBJ1-1	TRBV11-2	few	CASSFAPQGEAFF	TGTGCCAGCAGCTTCGCCCCTCAGGGGGAAGCTTTCTTT
.	TRBJ2-3	TRBV7-2	.	CASSPFSRGASTDTQYF	TGTGCCAGCAGCCCGTTCTCTCGTGGGGCGAGCACAGATACGCAGTATTTT
TRBD2	TRBJ2-1	TRBV6-8	few	CASLPGLAFNEQFF	TGTGCCAGCTTACCGGGACTAGCTTTCAATGAGCAGTTCTTC
.	TRBJ2-7	TRBV7-2	many	CASSSESPLSISQYF	TGTGCCAGCAGCTCGGAATCCCCCCTCAGTATCTCGCAGTACTTC
TRBD2	TRBJ2-3	TRBV7-9	few	CASTPRGGTDTQYF	TGTGCCAGCACCCCCCGGGGGGGGACAGATACGCAGTATTTT
.	TRBJ2-1	TRBV28	few	CASTLADGYNEQFF	TGTGCCAGCACTCTGGCGGACGGTTACAATGAGCAGTTCTTC
TRBD2	TRBJ2-3	TRBV12-3/TRBV12-4	.	CASSLQRGSTDTQYF	TGTGCCAGCAGTTTACAGCGGGGAAGCACAGATACGCAGTATTTT
TRBD2	TRBJ2-7	TRBV7-4	.	CASSDPGTSGHLSYEQYF	TGTGCCAGCAGCGATCCCGGGACTAGCGGGCATCTCTCCTACGAGCAGTACTTC
.	TRBJ2-6	TRBV5-1	many	CASSLDREAGANVLTF	TGCGCCAGCAGCTTGGACAGGGAAGCTGGGGCCAACGTCCTGACTTTC
.	TRBJ1-5	TRBV4-1	.	CASSQDWVRNQPQHF	TGCGCCAGCAGCCAAGATTGGGTGCGCAATCAGCCCCAGCATTTT
.	TRBJ2-7	TRBV20-1	.	CSASTYSYEQYF	TGCAGTGCTAGTACCTATTCCTACGAGCAGTACTTC
.	TRBJ1-5	TRBV28	.	CASSPRGGGNQPQHF	TGTGCCAGCAGTCCTAGGGGGGGGGGAAATCAGCCCCAGCATTTT
.	TRBJ1-1	TRBV27	few	CASSFQGRNTEAFF	TGTGCCAGCAGTTTTCAGGGGCGGAACACTGAAGCTTTCTTT
.	TRBJ1-5	TRBV12-3/TRBV12-4	once	CASSLREAQGPQHF	TGTGCCAGCAGTTTAAGGGAGGCCCAAGGGCCCCAGCATTTT
.	TRBJ2-1	TRBV12-5	few	CASGPSYNEQFF	TGTGCTAGTGGTCCATCCTACAATGAGCAGTTCTTC
TRBD2	TRBJ2-1	TRBV6-6	.	CASSYTSGGGGAYEQFF	TGTGCCAGCAGTTACACCTCAGGTGGCGGGGGGGCCTATGAGCAGTTCTTC
.	TRBJ2-5	TRBV2	.	CASSERRSQETQYF	TGTGCCAGCAGTGAAAGGCGGAGTCAAGAGACCCAGTACTTC
.	TRBJ2-5	TRBV5-1	.	CASSLAASAAETQYF	TGCGCCAGCAGCTTGGCCGCGTCGGCGGCGGAGACCCAGTACTTC
TRBD2	TRBJ2-5	TRBV4-1	few	CASSPRGGISQETQYF	TGCGCCAGCAGCCCCCGGGGAGGGATCTCCCAAGAGACCCAGTACTTC
TRBD2	TRBJ2-3	TRBV7-8	few	CASSRTSGAGYF	TGTGCCAGCAGCCGTACTAGCGGGGCTGGGTATTTT
.	TRBJ2-2	TRBV4-3	few	CASSQAGGGELFF	TGCGCCAGCAGCCAAGCCGGGGGCGGGGAGCTGTTTTTT
.	TRBJ1-1	TRBV6-2/TRBV6-3	once	CASSYFSQEWGDPAFF	TGTGCCAGCAGTTACTTCTCGCAGGAATGGGGGGATCCAGCTTTCTTT
.	TRBJ2-1	TRBV7-8	.	CASSPPTGNEQFF	TGTGCCAGCAGCCCTCCTACAGGGAATGAGCAGTTCTTC
TRBD1	TRBJ1-1	TRBV7-2	many	CASSSQDRGTEAFF	TGTGCCAGCAGCTCCCAGGACAGGGGGACTGAAGCTTTCTTT
.	TRBJ1-1	TRBV20-1	.	CSASVTTEAFF	TGCAGTGCTAGTGTTACAACTGAAGCTTTCTTT
.	TRBJ1-1	TRBV7-8	many	CASSLLAGTMNTEAFF	TGTGCCAGCAGCTTATTAGCGGGCACGATGAACACTGAAGCTTTCTTT
TRBD1	TRBJ1-1	TRBV19	few	CASSTLGTANTEAFF	TGTGCCAGTAGCACTCTGGGGACAGCGAACACTGAAGCTTTCTTT
.	TRBJ2-7	TRBV12-3/TRBV12-4	.	CASSSGLINYEQYF	TGTGCCAGCAGCTCGGGACTCATTAACTACGAGCAGTACTTC
.	TRBJ2-7	TRBV5-1	few	CASSLVGSGYEQYF	TGCGCCAGCAGCTTGGTCGGGTCAGGCTACGAGCAGTACTTC
TRBD2	TRBJ2-6	TRBV7-8	many	CASFYRTRGLFGANVLTF	TGTGCCAGCTTCTATAGGACTAGGGGACTATTTGGGGCCAACGTCCTGACTTTC
.	TRBJ2-1	TRBV4-1	.	CASSLGPVLRDEQFF	TGCGCCAGCAGCCTGGGCCCTGTCCTGAGGGATGAGCAGTTCTTC
.	TRBJ2-4	TRBV6-2/TRBV6-3	few	CASGVRINIQYF	TGTGCCAGCGGTGTCCGCATTAACATTCAGTACTTC
.	TRBJ2-7	TRBV7-2	.	CASSQGPSYEQYF	TGTGCCAGCAGCCAAGGGCCTTCCTACGAGCAGTACTTC
TRBD2	TRBJ2-1	TRBV6-6	.	CASRRLAGGGNEQFF	TGTGCCAGCAGAAGACTAGCGGGAGGGGGGAATGAGCAGTTCTTC
.	TRBJ2-3	TRBV7-2	.	CASSLWGTTSTDTQYF	TGTGCCAGCAGCTTATGGGGCACAACTAGCACAGATACGCAGTATTTT
TRBD1	TRBJ2-3	TRBV7-2	many	CATRQGAGDTQYF	TGTGCCACGCGACAGGGGGCCGGAGATACGCAGTATTTT
.	TRBJ2-1	TRBV5-6	few	CASSQWTFRLYNEQFF	TGTGCCAGCAGCCAGTGGACTTTCCGTCTCTACAATGAGCAGTTCTTC
.	TRBJ2-5	TRBV5-4	.	CASSDRQIQETQYF	TGTGCCAGCAGCGACAGACAGATTCAAGAGACCCAGTACTTC
.	TRBJ2-1	TRBV7-2	.	CASSFNLLVNEQFF	TGTGCCAGCAGCTTTAACCTACTAGTTAATGAGCAGTTCTTC
TRBD1	TRBJ1-5	TRBV12-3/TRBV12-4	.	CASSDRAYSNQPQHF	TGTGCCAGCAGTGACAGGGCCTATAGCAATCAGCCCCAGCATTTT
.	TRBJ2-2	TRBV20-1	few	CSARETVNTGELFF	TGCAGTGCTAGAGAGACAGTGAACACCGGGGAGCTGTTTTTT
TRBD2	TRBJ2-5	TRBV7-2	few	CASSLFLAGGGETQYF	TGTGCCAGCAGCTTATTTCTAGCGGGAGGGGGGGAGACCCAGTACTTC